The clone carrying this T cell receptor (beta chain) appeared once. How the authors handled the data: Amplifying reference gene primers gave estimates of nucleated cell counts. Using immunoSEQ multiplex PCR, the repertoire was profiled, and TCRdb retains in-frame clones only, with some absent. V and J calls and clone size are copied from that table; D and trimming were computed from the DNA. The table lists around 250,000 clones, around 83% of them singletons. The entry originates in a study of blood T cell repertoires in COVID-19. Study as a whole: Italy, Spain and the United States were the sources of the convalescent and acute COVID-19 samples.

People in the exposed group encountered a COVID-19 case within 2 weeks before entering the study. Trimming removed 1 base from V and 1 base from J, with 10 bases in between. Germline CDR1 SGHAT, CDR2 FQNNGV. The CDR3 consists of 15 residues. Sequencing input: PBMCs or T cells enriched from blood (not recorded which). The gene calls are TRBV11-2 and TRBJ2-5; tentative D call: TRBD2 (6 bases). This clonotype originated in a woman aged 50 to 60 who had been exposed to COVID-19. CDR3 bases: TGTGCCAGCAGCTTAGGAGGGAGGACCCAAGAGACCCAGTACTTC. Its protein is CASSLGGRTQETQYF. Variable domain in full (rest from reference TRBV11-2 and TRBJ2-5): EAGVAQSPRYKIIEKRQSVAFWCNPISGHATLYWYQQILGQGPKLLIQFQNNGVVDDSQLPKDRFSAERLKGVDSTLKIQPAKLEDSAVYLCASSLGGRTQETQYFGPGTRLLVL.